The 16 T cell receptor beta chains below all came from one sample that was sequenced in a study of blood T cells in healthy people across ages. The authors ran a second PCR of roughly 6 to 12 cycles using a sample-barcoded 5' primer and a J-beta primer mix. TCRdb re-called the 5' RACE reads through MiXCR, storing one row per CDR3 protein. The repertoire holds around 1,600,000 distinct CDR3 sequences, with approximately 43% as singletons. Material: blood. Receptors were obtained from a woman aged 18-35 years in good health.

This clonotype was detected only a few times. The CDR3 nucleotides read TGTGCCAGCAGTTACTCCGAGGGGTCGGTCACAGATACGCAGTATTTT. It yields the protein CASSYSEGSVTDTQYF. The chain joins TRBV6-5 to TRBJ2-3, with D perhaps assigned TRBD1 or TRBD2 (5 bases each). V was clipped by 0 bases and J by 2 bases, with 12 bases between them. The CDR3 consists of 16 residues. In germline, CDR1 is MNHEY, CDR2 SVGAGI.

This chain joins TRBV29-1 and TRBJ2-2; D tentatively fits TRBD1 or TRBD2 (6 bases each). Germline-derived CDR1 and CDR2 are SQVTM and ANQGSEA. The CDR3 sequence is 14 residues long. V was pared by 4 bases and J by 5 bases, with 14 bases between. The DNA of the CDR3 is TGCAGCGTTGTGGGGGGCGCGGGGACCGGGGAGCTGTTTTTT. As protein: CSVVGGAGTGELFF.

The chain couples TRBV7-9 to TRBJ2-5; 11 bases line up with TRBD2. Matching the DNA end better, TRBJ2-7 makes the J call doubtful. The CDR3 is 14 residues long. Germline CDR1 and CDR2: SEHNR and FQNEAQ (reference sequence). The CDR3 DNA reads TGTGCCAGCAGCGCACTAGCGGGAGTGTACGAGCAGTACTTC. It codes for CASSALAGVYEQYF.

The rearrangement links TRBV4-3 to TRBJ2-6; tentative D call: TRBD1 (5 bases). CDR3 length equals 19 residues. Germline CDR1 LGHNA, CDR2 YSLEER. Trimming stripped 4 bases from V and 3 bases from J, with 22 bases between. CDR3 coding DNA: TGCGCCAGCAGCCGCACCCGGACACAATTCGGCTTTGGGGCCAACGTCCTGACTTTC. Its protein is CASSRTRTQFGFGANVLTF.

The chain's CDR3 is CASSEQVPHGYTF. The CDR3 region has the DNA TGTGCCAGCAGTGAACAGGTTCCCCATGGCTACACCTTC. The chain links TRBV2 to TRBJ1-2; D not certain. Trimming pared 2 bases from V and 6 bases from J, leaving 10 bases between. This CDR3 comprises 13 residues. In germline, CDR1 is SNHLY, CDR2 FYNNEI.

The chain carries TRBV5-1 and TRBJ2-3, with 9 bases that match TRBD2. V lost 4 bases, J lost 4 bases, and 10 bases stayed unmatched. Germline loops: CDR1 SGHRS, CDR2 YFSETQ. The CDR3 covers 16 residues. The CDR3 DNA follows: TGCGCCAGCAGCGGACCCGCTCGCGGGGGGGCAGATACGCAGTATTTT. Residues: CASSGPARGGADTQYF.

This clonotype has a handful of counts. Here the CDR3 DNA reads TGTGCCAGCAGTTACTCGAGTACAGGGCGTGGGGCCAACGTCCTGACTTTC. Its translation: CASSYSSTGRGANVLTF. This chain joins TRBV6-2 or TRBV6-3 and TRBJ2-6, with D tentatively TRBD1 (6 bases). Germline-derived CDR1 and CDR2 are MNHEY and SVGEGT. This CDR3 region has 17 residues. V lost 0 bases and J 3 bases, leaving 12 bases between the germline ends.

The chain is built from TRBV12-3 or TRBV12-4 and TRBJ2-5, with D hard to call. The DNA end favors TRBJ2-7, so the J call may be wrong. The CDR3 spans 15 residues. The CDR3 DNA reads as TGTGCCAGCGCTCTGGGCGGAGCCCTCTCCTACGAGCAGTACTTC. It specifies CASALGGALSYEQYF.

There are a few counts of this clonotype. The CDR3 coding sequence is TGTGCCAGCAGTTTGGGAGCGAACAGGTACAATGAGCAGTTCTTC. Translated: CASSLGANRYNEQFF. V is TRBV12-3 or TRBV12-4 and J is TRBJ2-1; either TRBD1 or TRBD2 may fit D (5 bases each). Trimming removed 3 bases at V and 4 bases at J, with 13 bases between. The CDR3 loop spans 15 amino acids.

The rearrangement links TRBV29-1 to TRBJ2-3; TRBD1 matches 8 bases. This CDR3 is built from 14 residues. Trimming removed 7 bases from V and 2 bases from J; junction bases left unmatched: 8. The germline V gene has CDR1 SQVTM and CDR2 ANQGSEA. DNA of the CDR3: TGCAGCGAGGCGGACAGGGATTACACAGATACGCAGTATTTT. Translated, it gives CSEADRDYTDTQYF.

V gene TRBV7-9 combines with J gene TRBJ2-3; the D gene is possibly TRBD1 (5 bases). The CDR3 extends over 15 amino acids. Trimming cost V 6 bases and J 6 bases, with 19 bases left between them. From germline, CDR1 is SEHNR and CDR2 FQNEAQ (reference sequence). This chain's CDR3 is CASSQGYPSWDTQYF. In DNA form, the CDR3 reads TGTGCCAGCAGTCAGGGCTACCCCTCGTGGGATACGCAGTATTTT.

This clonotype was seen just once. As DNA, the CDR3 is TGCAGTGCTAGGGGTAGCGGGGGGGAGCAAGAGACCCAGTACTTC. Translating gives CSARGSGGEQETQYF. V and J are TRBV20-1 and TRBJ2-5, with 11 bases matching TRBD2. This CDR3 spans 15 amino acids. Looked up from germline, CDR1 is DFQATT and CDR2 is SNEGSKA (reference sequence). The V segment lost 3 bases and the J segment 2 bases; nucleotides outside the gene matches: 5.

This clonotype was found a few times. This chain links TRBV6-5 with TRBJ2-7, with D hard to call. Germline V gene sequence: CDR1 MNHEY, CDR2 SVGAGI. The CDR3 spans 16 residues. Trimming shortened V by 0 bases and J by 0 bases, and 12 bases separated the two germline ends. The CDR3 sequence: CASSYSNRGISYEQYF. CDR3 in DNA: TGTGCCAGCAGTTACTCGAACCGTGGGATCTCCTACGAGCAGTACTTC.

This clonotype was picked up a small number of times. The chain couples TRBV25-1 to TRBJ2-7; 11 bases are shared with TRBD1. This CDR3 has 13 residues. V was clipped by 6 bases and J by 4 bases; unmatched bases: 2. Germline V gives CDR1 MGHDK, CDR2 SYGVNS. Here the CDR3 reads CASRDRGQYEQYF. CDR3 bases: TGTGCCAGCAGGGACAGGGGGCAGTACGAGCAGTACTTC.

The rearrangement uses TRBV27 and TRBJ1-4, with a weak D call TRBD1 (6 bases). The V end was cut by 6 bases, the J end by 7 bases, with 15 bases between. Germline assignment: CDR1 MNHEY and CDR2 SMNVEV (reference sequence). CDR3 length: 14 residues. CDR3 DNA: TGTGCCAGCAGCGGGGGGGCAATGGGTGAAAAACTGTTTTTT. This codes for CASSGGAMGEKLFF. Full variable domain (outside the CDR3, taken from reference TRBV27 and TRBJ1-4): EAQVTQNPRYLITVTGKKLTVTCSQNMNHEYMSWYRQDPGLGLRQIYYSMNVEVTDKGDVPEGYKVSRKEKRNFPLILESPSPNQTSLYFCASSGGAMGEKLFFGSGTQLSVL.

The chain is built from TRBV12-3 or TRBV12-4 and TRBJ2-5; 8 positions agree with TRBD1. V was pared by 5 bases and J by 2 bases, with 7 bases of the junction left unmatched. The CDR3 runs 15 residues. The CDR3 bases are TGTGCCAGCAGTCCTTGGACAGGGAGGCAAGAGACCCAGTACTTC. This sequence encodes CASSPWTGRQETQYF.